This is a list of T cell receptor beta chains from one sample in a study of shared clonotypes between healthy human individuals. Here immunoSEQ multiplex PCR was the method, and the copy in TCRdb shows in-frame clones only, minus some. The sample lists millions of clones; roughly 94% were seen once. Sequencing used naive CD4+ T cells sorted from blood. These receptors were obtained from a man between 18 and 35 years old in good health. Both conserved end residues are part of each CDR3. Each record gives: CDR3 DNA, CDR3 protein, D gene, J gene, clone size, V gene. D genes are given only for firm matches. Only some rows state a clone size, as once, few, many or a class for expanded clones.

CDR3nt: TGTGCCAGCAGCGTCCCGGGAAGACTGAACACTGAAGCTTTCTTT; CDR3aa: CASSVPGRLNTEAFF; d_gene: NA; j_gene: TRBJ1-1; abundance: NA; v_gene: TRBV7-2
CDR3nt: TGTGCCAGCAGTGCATTTTTTCCCGGGACAGGGAATGGAAACACCATATATTTT; CDR3aa: CASSAFFPGTGNGNTIYF; d_gene: TRBD1; j_gene: TRBJ1-3; abundance: once; v_gene: TRBV6-1
CDR3nt: TGTGCCAGCAGTGAACCCCAGGTCTCGAATTCACCCCTCCACTTT; CDR3aa: CASSEPQVSNSPLHF; d_gene: NA; j_gene: TRBJ1-6; abundance: NA; v_gene: TRBV6-1
CDR3nt: TGTGCCATCAGTGAGTCGACAAGGGCCGATCGGACTGAAGCTTTCTTT; CDR3aa: CAISESTRADRTEAFF; d_gene: NA; j_gene: TRBJ1-1; abundance: NA; v_gene: TRBV10-3
CDR3nt: TGCAGTGCCCCCTTCCCAGATACGCAGTATTTT; CDR3aa: CSAPFPDTQYF; d_gene: NA; j_gene: TRBJ2-3; abundance: NA; v_gene: TRBV20-1
CDR3nt: TGTGCCAGCAGCCTATCGGGGGGGACAGGTCACTCTGGAAACACCATATATTTT; CDR3aa: CASSLSGGTGHSGNTIYF; d_gene: TRBD1; j_gene: TRBJ1-3; abundance: NA; v_gene: TRBV7-4
CDR3nt: TGTGCCAGCAGCTCCAAGGCGACAGGGACAGAGACCCAGTACTTC; CDR3aa: CASSSKATGTETQYF; d_gene: TRBD1; j_gene: TRBJ2-5; abundance: NA; v_gene: TRBV5-6
CDR3nt: TGTGCCAGCAGCTTACTGGGAGTTCAAGGCTCCTATAATTCACCCCTCCACTTT; CDR3aa: CASSLLGVQGSYNSPLHF; d_gene: NA; j_gene: TRBJ1-6; abundance: NA; v_gene: TRBV11-2
CDR3nt: TGCGCCAGCAGCCAAGAAGAACTAGCGCGAAATCAGCGCCCCTACGAGCAGTACTTC; CDR3aa: CASSQEELARNQRPYEQYF; d_gene: TRBD2; j_gene: TRBJ2-7; abundance: NA; v_gene: TRBV4-3
CDR3nt: TGTGCCAGCAGTTTTGGTCCGGGCGGGAACACTGAAGCTTTCTTT; CDR3aa: CASSFGPGGNTEAFF; d_gene: NA; j_gene: TRBJ1-1; abundance: once; v_gene: TRBV28
CDR3nt: TGTGCCAGCCTTCCCCACAGGGCCCCGGTGAATGGCTACACCTTC; CDR3aa: CASLPHRAPVNGYTF; d_gene: NA; j_gene: TRBJ1-2; abundance: NA; v_gene: TRBV7-9
CDR3nt: TGTGCCAGCAGCCCTGGCGCGGCTTCCCAAGAGACCCAGTACTTC; CDR3aa: CASSPGAASQETQYF; d_gene: NA; j_gene: TRBJ2-5; abundance: NA; v_gene: TRBV7-9
CDR3nt: TGTGCCAGCAGTTGGGACTGGAGCTCCTACGAGCAGTACTTC; CDR3aa: CASSWDWSSYEQYF; d_gene: NA; j_gene: TRBJ2-7; abundance: NA; v_gene: TRBV11-2
CDR3nt: TGTGCCAGCAGTGACAATGGAGATACGCAGTATTTT; CDR3aa: CASSDNGDTQYF; d_gene: NA; j_gene: TRBJ2-3; abundance: NA; v_gene: TRBV2
CDR3nt: TGTGCCATCAGTGAGTCGACTCAGGCTAGCGAGCAGTACTTC; CDR3aa: CAISESTQASEQYF; d_gene: NA; j_gene: TRBJ2-7; abundance: NA; v_gene: TRBV10-3
CDR3nt: TGTGCATCTACCACCCGGGGAAAAGGAGAGACCCAGTACTTC; CDR3aa: CASTTRGKGETQYF; d_gene: NA; j_gene: TRBJ2-5; abundance: NA; v_gene: TRBV7-8
CDR3nt: TGCGCCAGCAGCCTGGGGGCCCGCACAGATACGCAGTATTTT; CDR3aa: CASSLGARTDTQYF; d_gene: NA; j_gene: TRBJ2-3; abundance: once; v_gene: TRBV4-1
CDR3nt: TGTGCCAGCAGCCGCCTTAGTCCAGGGACTGGAAACACCATATATTTT; CDR3aa: CASSRLSPGTGNTIYF; d_gene: NA; j_gene: TRBJ1-3; abundance: NA; v_gene: TRBV14
CDR3nt: TGTGCCAGCAGTTACGGTTCAGGGGTCACCGGGGAGCTGTTTTTT; CDR3aa: CASSYGSGVTGELFF; d_gene: NA; j_gene: TRBJ2-2; abundance: NA; v_gene: TRBV6-6
CDR3nt: TGTGCCAGCAGCACGCCAGCACCTGGCTACAATGAGCAGTTCTTC; CDR3aa: CASSTPAPGYNEQFF; d_gene: NA; j_gene: TRBJ2-1; abundance: NA; v_gene: TRBV5-4
CDR3nt: TGTGCCAGCTCACATAAACCGGGACAGGGGGCCTCATACTATGGCTACACCTTC; CDR3aa: CASSHKPGQGASYYGYTF; d_gene: TRBD1; j_gene: TRBJ1-2; abundance: NA; v_gene: TRBV18
CDR3nt: TGTGCCAGCAGTCCAGGACGGTACCAAGAGACCCAGTACTTC; CDR3aa: CASSPGRYQETQYF; d_gene: NA; j_gene: TRBJ2-5; abundance: NA; v_gene: TRBV6-5
CDR3nt: TGTGCCATCAGTGAGTCGAGGGGGCGGGATACGCAGTATTTT; CDR3aa: CAISESRGRDTQYF; d_gene: TRBD1; j_gene: TRBJ2-3; abundance: NA; v_gene: TRBV10-3
CDR3nt: TGTGCCAGCACCCGGTCCGGACAGGGTACAGATACGCAGTATTTT; CDR3aa: CASTRSGQGTDTQYF; d_gene: TRBD1; j_gene: TRBJ2-3; abundance: NA; v_gene: TRBV9
CDR3nt: TGTGCCAGCAGCTTAGTCGCGGGGGTGGACACTGAAGCTTTCTTT; CDR3aa: CASSLVAGVDTEAFF; d_gene: NA; j_gene: TRBJ1-1; abundance: once; v_gene: TRBV7-2
CDR3nt: TGTGCCAGCAGCTTGGGGCTAGCGGGAGATACCGAGCAGTACTTC; CDR3aa: CASSLGLAGDTEQYF; d_gene: TRBD2; j_gene: TRBJ2-7; abundance: once; v_gene: TRBV5-4
CDR3nt: TGTGCCAGCAGCCCGGCGGCCCAGGGGGCTAGCGGGGAGCTGTTTTTT; CDR3aa: CASSPAAQGASGELFF; d_gene: TRBD1; j_gene: TRBJ2-2; abundance: NA; v_gene: TRBV5-4
CDR3nt: TGCGCCAGCAGCCAAGGTCTGAGCTCTGGGGCCAACGTCCTGACTTTC; CDR3aa: CASSQGLSSGANVLTF; d_gene: NA; j_gene: TRBJ2-6; abundance: NA; v_gene: TRBV5-4
CDR3nt: TGTGCCAGCAGTTCCGGGCAGGGGTTTGGAAACACCATATATTTT; CDR3aa: CASSSGQGFGNTIYF; d_gene: NA; j_gene: TRBJ1-3; abundance: once; v_gene: TRBV27
CDR3nt: TGTGCCAGCAGCGCGAACAGAGATCAGCCCCAGCATTTT; CDR3aa: CASSANRDQPQHF; d_gene: NA; j_gene: TRBJ1-5; abundance: NA; v_gene: TRBV9
CDR3nt: TGTGCCAGCAGCTTGATGCGGGAGACCCAGTACTTC; CDR3aa: CASSLMRETQYF; d_gene: NA; j_gene: TRBJ2-5; abundance: NA; v_gene: TRBV5-4